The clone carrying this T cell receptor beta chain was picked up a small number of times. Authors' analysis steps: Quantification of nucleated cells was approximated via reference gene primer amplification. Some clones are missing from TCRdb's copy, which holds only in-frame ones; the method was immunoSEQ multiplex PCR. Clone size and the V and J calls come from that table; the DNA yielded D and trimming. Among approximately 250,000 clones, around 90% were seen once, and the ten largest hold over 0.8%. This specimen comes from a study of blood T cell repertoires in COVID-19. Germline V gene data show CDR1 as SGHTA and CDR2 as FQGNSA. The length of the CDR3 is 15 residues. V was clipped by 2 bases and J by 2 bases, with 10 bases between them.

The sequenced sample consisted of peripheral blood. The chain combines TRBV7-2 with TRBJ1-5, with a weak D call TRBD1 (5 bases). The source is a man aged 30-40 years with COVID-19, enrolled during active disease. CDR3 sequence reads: CASSLQGMGNQPQHF. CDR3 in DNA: TGTGCCAGCAGCTTACAGGGAATGGGCAATCAGCCCCAGCATTTT.